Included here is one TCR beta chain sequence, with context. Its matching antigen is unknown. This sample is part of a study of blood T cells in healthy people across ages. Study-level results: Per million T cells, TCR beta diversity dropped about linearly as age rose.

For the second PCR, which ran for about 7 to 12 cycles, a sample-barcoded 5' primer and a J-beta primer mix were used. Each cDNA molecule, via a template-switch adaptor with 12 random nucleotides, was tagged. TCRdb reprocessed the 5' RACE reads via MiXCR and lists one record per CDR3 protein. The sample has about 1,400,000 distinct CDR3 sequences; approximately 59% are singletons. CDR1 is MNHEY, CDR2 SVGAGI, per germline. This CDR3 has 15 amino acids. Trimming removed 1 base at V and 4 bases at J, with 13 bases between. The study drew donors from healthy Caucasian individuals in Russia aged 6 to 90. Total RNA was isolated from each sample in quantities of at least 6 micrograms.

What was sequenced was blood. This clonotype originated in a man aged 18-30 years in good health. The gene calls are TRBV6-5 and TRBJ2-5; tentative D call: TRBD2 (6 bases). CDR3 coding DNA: TGTGCCAGCAGTTACTGGGACTCTCCATCAGAGACCCAGTACTTC. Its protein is CASSYWDSPSETQYF.